This T cell receptor beta chain was sequenced for a study of blood T cell repertoires in COVID-19. Deletions cut 2 bases from V and 6 bases from J, with 8 bases between. The V gene's germline CDR1 is MNHEY and CDR2 SVGAGI. CDR3 length: 12 amino acids. This clone showed up just a few times. Per the original methods: It was from reference gene primer amplification that nucleated cell counts were estimated. Profiling relied on immunoSEQ multiplex PCR, and the TCRdb table lists in-frame clones only, not all of them. V, J and clone size are taken as reported in that table, and D and trimming were inferred from the DNA itself. The sample includes fewer than 200,000 clones, 83% of them seen just once.

The TCR was taken from a woman between 45 and 65 years old in a cohort exposed to, infected with or recovered from COVID-19 (not recorded which). Sequencing was performed on PBMCs or T cells enriched from blood (not recorded which). The V and J genes are TRBV6-5 and TRBJ2-7; D might be TRBD1 (6 bases). The CDR3 region has the DNA TGTGCCAGCAGTTACACAGGGTCCGAGCAGTACTTC. Residues: CASSYTGSEQYF.